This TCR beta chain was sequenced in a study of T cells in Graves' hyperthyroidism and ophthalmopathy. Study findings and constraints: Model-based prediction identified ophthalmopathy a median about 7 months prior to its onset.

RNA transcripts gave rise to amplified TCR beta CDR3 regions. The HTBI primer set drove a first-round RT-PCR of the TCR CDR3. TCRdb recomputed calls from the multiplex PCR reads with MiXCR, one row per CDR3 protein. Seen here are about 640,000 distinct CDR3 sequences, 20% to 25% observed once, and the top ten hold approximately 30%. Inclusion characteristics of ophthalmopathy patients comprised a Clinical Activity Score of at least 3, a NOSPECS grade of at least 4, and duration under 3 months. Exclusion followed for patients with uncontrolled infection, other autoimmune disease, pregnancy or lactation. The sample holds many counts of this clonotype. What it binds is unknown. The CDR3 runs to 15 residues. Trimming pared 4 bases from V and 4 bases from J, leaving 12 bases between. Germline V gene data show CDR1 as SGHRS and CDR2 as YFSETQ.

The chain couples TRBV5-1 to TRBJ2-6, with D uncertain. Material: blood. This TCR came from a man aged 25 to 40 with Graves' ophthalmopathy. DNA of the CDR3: TGCGCCAGCAGCCTAGGTGGGGTCGGGGCCAACGTCCTGACTTTC. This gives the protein CASSLGGVGANVLTF.